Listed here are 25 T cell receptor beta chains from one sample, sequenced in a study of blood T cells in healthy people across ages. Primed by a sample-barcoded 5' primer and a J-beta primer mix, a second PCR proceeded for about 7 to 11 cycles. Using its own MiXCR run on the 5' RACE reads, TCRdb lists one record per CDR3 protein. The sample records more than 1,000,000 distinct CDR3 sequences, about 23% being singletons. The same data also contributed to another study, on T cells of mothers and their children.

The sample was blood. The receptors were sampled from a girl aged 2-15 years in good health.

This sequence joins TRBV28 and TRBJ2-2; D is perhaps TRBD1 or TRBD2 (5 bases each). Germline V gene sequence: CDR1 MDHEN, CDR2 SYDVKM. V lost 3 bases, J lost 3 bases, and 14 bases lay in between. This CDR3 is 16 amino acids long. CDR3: CASSFLKVGDTGELFF. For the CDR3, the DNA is TGTGCCAGCAGTTTTCTAAAAGTGGGGGACACCGGGGAGCTGTTTTTT.

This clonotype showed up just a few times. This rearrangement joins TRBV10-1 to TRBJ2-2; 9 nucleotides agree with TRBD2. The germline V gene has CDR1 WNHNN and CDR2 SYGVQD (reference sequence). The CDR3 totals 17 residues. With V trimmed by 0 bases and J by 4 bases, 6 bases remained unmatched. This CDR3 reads CASSESPLAGFTGELFF. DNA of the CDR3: TGCGCCAGCAGTGAGTCCCCCCTAGCGGGATTCACCGGGGAGCTGTTTTTT.

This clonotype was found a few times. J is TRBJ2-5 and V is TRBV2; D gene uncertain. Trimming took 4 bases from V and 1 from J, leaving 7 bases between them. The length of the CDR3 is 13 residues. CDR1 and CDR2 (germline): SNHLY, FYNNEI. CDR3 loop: CASSGNTQETQYF. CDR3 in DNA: TGTGCCAGCAGTGGGAACACCCAAGAGACCCAGTACTTC.

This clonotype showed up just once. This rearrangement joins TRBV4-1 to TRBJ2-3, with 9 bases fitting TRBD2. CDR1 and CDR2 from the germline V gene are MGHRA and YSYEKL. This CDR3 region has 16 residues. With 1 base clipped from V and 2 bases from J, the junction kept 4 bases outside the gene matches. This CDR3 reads CASSQAGLALTDTQYF. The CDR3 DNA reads TGCGCCAGCAGCCAAGCCGGACTAGCGCTCACAGATACGCAGTATTTT.

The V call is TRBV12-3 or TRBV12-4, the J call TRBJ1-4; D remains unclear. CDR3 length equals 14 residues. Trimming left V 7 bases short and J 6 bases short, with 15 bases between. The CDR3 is CASMVNGLDEKLFF. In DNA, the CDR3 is TGTGCCAGCATGGTAAATGGGTTAGATGAAAAACTGTTTTTT.

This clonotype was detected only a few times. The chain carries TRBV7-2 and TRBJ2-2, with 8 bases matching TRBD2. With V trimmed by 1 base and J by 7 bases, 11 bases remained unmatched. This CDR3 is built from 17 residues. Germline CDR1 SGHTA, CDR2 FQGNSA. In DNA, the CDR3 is TGTGCCAGCAGCTTAGTATACGGGAGGGGAGACGGCGGGGAGCTGTTTTTT. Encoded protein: CASSLVYGRGDGGELFF.

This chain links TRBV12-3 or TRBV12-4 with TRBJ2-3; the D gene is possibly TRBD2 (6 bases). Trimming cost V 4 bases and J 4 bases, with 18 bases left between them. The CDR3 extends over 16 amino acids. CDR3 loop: CASSWPFSGVPDTQYF. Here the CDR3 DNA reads TGTGCCAGCAGTTGGCCCTTCTCGGGAGTTCCAGATACGCAGTATTTT.

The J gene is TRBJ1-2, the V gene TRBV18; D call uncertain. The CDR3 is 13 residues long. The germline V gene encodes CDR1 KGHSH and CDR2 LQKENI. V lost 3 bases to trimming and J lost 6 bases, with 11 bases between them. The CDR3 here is CASSPEQRNGYTF. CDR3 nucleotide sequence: TGTGCCAGCTCACCTGAACAAAGAAATGGCTACACCTTC.

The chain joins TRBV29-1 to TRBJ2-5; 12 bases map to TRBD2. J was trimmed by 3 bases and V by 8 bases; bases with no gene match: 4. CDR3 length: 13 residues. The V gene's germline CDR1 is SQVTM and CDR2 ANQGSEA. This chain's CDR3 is CSYWTSGEETQYF. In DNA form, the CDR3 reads TGCAGCTATTGGACTAGCGGGGAAGAGACCCAGTACTTC.

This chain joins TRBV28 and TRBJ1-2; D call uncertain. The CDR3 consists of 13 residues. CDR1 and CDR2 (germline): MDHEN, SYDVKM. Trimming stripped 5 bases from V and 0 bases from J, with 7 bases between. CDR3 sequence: CASSPFPNYGYTF. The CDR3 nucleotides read TGTGCCAGCAGTCCGTTTCCTAACTATGGCTACACCTTC.

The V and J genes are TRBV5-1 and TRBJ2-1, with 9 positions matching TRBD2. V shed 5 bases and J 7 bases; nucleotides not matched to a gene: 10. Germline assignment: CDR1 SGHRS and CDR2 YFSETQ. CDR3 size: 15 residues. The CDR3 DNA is TGCGCCAGCAGTTATTTTGGCGGGGGGGCAAATGAGCAGTTCTTC. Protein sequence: CASSYFGGGANEQFF.

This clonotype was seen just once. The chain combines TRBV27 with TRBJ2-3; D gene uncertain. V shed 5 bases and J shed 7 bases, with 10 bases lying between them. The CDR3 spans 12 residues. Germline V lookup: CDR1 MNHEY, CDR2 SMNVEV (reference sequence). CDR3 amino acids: CASSQRLNTQYF. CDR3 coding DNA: TGTGCCAGCAGTCAACGACTTAATACGCAGTATTTT.

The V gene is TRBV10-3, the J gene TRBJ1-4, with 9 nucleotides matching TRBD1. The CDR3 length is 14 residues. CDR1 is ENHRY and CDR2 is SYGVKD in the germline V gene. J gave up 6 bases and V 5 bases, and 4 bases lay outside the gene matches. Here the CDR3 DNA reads TGTGCCATCAGTAAACAGGGGGCCGATGAAAAACTGTTTTTT. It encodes CAISKQGADEKLFF.

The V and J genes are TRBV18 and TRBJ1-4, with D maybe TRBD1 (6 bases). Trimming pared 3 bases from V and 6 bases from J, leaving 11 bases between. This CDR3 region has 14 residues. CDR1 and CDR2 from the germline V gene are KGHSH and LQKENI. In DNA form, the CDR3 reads TGTGCCAGCTCACCGAGGACAGCGGATGAAAAACTGTTTTTT. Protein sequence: CASSPRTADEKLFF.

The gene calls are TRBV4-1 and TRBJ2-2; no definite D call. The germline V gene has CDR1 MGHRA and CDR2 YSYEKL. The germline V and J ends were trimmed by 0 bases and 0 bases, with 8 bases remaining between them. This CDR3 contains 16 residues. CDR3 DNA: TGCGCCAGCAGCCAAGAGTGGTTTGCGAACACCGGGGAGCTGTTTTTT. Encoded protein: CASSQEWFANTGELFF.

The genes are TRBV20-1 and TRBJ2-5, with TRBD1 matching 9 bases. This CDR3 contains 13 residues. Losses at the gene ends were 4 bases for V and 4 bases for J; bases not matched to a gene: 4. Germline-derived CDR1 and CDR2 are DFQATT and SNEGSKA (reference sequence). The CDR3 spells CSAITGGAETQYF. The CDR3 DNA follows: TGCAGTGCTATTACAGGGGGCGCAGAGACCCAGTACTTC.

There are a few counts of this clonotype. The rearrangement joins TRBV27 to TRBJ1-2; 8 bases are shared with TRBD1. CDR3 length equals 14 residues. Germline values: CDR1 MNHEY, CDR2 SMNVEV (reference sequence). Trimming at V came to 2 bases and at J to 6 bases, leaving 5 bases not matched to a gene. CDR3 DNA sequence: TGTGCCAGCAGTTTACTCGGACAGGGCGATGGCTACACCTTC. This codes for CASSLLGQGDGYTF.

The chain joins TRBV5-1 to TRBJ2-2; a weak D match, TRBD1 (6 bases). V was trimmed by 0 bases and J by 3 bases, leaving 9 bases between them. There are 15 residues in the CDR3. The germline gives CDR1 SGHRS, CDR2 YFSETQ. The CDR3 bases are TGCGCCAGCAGCTTGGCGGACAGAGACACCGGGGAGCTGTTTTTT. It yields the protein CASSLADRDTGELFF.

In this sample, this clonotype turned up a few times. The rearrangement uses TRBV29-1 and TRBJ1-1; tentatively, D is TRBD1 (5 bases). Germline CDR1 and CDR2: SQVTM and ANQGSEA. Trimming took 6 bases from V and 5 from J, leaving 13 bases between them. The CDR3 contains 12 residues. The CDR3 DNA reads TGCAGCGTGGAGGGGTGGCGGACTGAAGCTTTCTTT. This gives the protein CSVEGWRTEAFF. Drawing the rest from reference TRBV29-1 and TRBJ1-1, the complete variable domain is SAVISQKPSRDICQRGTSLTIQCQVDSQVTMMFWYRQQPGQSLTLIATANQGSEATYESGFVIDKFPISRPNLTFSTLTVSNMSPEDSSIYLCSVEGWRTEAFFGQGTRLTVV.

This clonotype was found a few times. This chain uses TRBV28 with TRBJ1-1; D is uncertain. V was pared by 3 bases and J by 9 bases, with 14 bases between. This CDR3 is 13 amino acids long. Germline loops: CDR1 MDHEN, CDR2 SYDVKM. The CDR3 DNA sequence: TGTGCCAGCAGTTTGTACAGTGCAAGTCAAGCTTTCTTT. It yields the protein CASSLYSASQAFF.

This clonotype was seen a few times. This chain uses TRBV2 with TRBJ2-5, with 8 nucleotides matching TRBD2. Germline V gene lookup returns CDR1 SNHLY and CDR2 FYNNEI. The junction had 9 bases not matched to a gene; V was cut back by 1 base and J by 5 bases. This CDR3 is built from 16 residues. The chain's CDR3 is CASSEGGAGVSETQYF. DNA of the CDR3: TGTGCCAGCAGTGAAGGTGGAGCGGGAGTTTCGGAGACCCAGTACTTC.

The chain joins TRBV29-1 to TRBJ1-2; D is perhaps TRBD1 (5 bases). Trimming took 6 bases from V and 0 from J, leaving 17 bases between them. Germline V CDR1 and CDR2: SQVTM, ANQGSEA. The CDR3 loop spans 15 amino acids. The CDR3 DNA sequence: TGCAGCGTCGGGAGGAGGATGGGACCTAACTATGGCTACACCTTC. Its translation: CSVGRRMGPNYGYTF.

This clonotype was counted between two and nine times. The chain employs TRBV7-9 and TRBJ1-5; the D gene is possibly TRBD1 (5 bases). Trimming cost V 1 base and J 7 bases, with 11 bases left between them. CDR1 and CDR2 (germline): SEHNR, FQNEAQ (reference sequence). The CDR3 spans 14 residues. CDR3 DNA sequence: TGTGCCAGCAGCTTAGACGGGGGACGGCAGCCCCAGCATTTT. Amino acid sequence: CASSLDGGRQPQHF. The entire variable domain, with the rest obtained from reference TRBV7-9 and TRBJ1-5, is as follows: DTGVSQNPRHKITKRGQNVTFRCDPISEHNRLYWYRQTLGQGPEFLTYFQNEAQLEKSRLLSDRFSAERPKGSFSTLEIQRTEQGDSAMYLCASSLDGGRQPQHFGDGTRLSIL.

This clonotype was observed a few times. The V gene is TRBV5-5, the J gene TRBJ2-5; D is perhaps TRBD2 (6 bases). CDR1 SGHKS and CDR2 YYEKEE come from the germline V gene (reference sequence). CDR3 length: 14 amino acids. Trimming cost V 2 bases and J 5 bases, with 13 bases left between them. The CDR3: CASSFVGGIETQYF. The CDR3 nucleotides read TGTGCCAGCAGCTTTGTGGGCGGGATCGAGACCCAGTACTTC.

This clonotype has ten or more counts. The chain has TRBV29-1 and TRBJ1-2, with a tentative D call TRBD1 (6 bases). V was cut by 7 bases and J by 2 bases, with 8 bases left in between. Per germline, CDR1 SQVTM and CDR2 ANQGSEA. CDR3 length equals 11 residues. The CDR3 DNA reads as TGCAGCGCGACAGGAAACTATGGCTACACCTTC. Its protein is CSATGNYGYTF.